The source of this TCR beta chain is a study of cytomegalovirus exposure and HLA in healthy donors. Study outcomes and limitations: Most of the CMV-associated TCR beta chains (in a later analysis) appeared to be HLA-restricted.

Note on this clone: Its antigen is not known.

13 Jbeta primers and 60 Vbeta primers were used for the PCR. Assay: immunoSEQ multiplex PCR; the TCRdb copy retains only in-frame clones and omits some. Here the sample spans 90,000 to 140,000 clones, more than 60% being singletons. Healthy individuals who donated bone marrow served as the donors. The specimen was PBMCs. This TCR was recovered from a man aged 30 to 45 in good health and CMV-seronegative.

The CDR3, as DNA: TGTGCCAGCAGTCCAGGACTAGCGGGGATTTACGAGCAGTACTTC. Translated, it gives CASSPGLAGIYEQYF. V gene TRBV28 combines with J gene TRBJ2-7, with TRBD2 identical over 12 bases. The CDR3 has 15 amino acids. The ends lost 5 bases at V and 4 bases at J; junction bases unmatched: 6. CDR1 and CDR2 from the germline V gene are MDHEN and SYDVKM.